This record covers a single T cell receptor (beta chain). The target of this receptor is not known. Base qualities were left out, and no much larger clone turns up one base away. At the DNA level, this CDR3 is encoded by other sequences in the same sample as well. The sample's treatment or condition label, decoded: randomized to nivolumab then ipilimumab (arm A) or the reverse (arm B). No trial patient had received prior DNA-damaging chemotherapy. On a FACS Aria II flow cytometer, live CD3+CD8+ cells that were negative for CD19 and CD56 were sorted from thawed PBMCs. The samples were obtained from melanoma patients enrolled in CheckMate 064, an open-label, randomized phase II trial testing sequential checkpoint blockade. Leukapheresis was used to collect peripheral blood mononuclear cells, which were then purified with Ficoll-Paque and frozen in human serum with about 10% DMSO. Immediately after sorting, the purity of the sorted blood CD3+CD8+ cells was confirmed to be >98%, and DNA was then extracted.

The record originates from a study of sequential checkpoint blockade in melanoma (dated by TCRdb to the late 2010s). Regarding the complete study: Patients were assigned by 1:1 randomization to either first-line nivolumab followed by ipilimumab (arm A) or ipilimumab followed by nivolumab (arm B). Both trial sequences were followed by maintenance nivolumab. On the study overall, not on this receptor specifically: The response-prediction model combining TCR metrics and mutation burden needs validation in larger, independent patient cohorts.

The immunoSEQ Assay was used to immunosequence TCRbeta CDR3 regions from genomic DNA. Prior to high-throughput sequencing, genomic DNA was amplified by bias-controlled multiplex PCR. Per the original workflow: To quantify the absolute abundance of each unique TCRbeta CDR3 region, the sequences were collapsed and filtered. Clonality, defined as 1 minus Pielou's evenness, was calculated using only productive rearrangements. A previously published method was used to identify clones whose frequencies were significantly greater in on-treatment samples than in baseline samples. TCRdb retrieved this table from immuneACCESS and kept in-frame rearrangements only. Not all clones are present; in checked studies, unresolved V genes account for under half, and no reason is known for the remainder. The DNA was the basis for D and trimming; V, J and clone size are from that table. This sample comprises around 15,000 clones, 93% of them detected only once. Under 25% of the sample goes to the ten largest clones.

Including cysteine and phenylalanine, the CDR3 has 14 amino acids. Here the CDR3 DNA is all that survives: 42 bases in frame from base 1. The germline V and J ends show losses of 7 bases and 3 bases respectively, and no gene match explains 7 bases of the junction. The germline V gene (reference sequence) sets CDR1 to LNHDA and CDR2 to SQIVND. This TCR was sampled from a human donor with melanoma. The V and J segments used are TRBV19 and TRBJ2-7, and 9 junctional nucleotides match TRBD1. This specimen consisted of CD8+ T cells sorted from blood (inferred from file names), obtained from a patient given nivolumab and ipilimumab in sequence. The bases are TGTGCCAGTACCCCGACAGGGGGAATCTACGAGCAGTACTTC. It encodes CASTPTGGIYEQYF. When the CDR3 is completed using the reference TRBV19 and TRBJ2-7 genes on either side, the full variable domain is DGGITQSPKYLFRKEGQNVTLSCEQNLNHDAMYWYRQDPGQGLRLIYYSQIVNDFQKGDIAEGYSVSREKKESFPLTVTSAQKNPTAFYLCASTPTGGIYEQYFGPGTRLTVT.